This T cell receptor (beta chain) was sequenced for a study of blood T cell repertoires in COVID-19. The wider study: Samples representing acute and convalescent COVID-19 were sourced from the United States, Italy and Spain. T cells, B-cell-depleted T cells, or PBMCs supplied cDNA or gDNA.

Germline values: CDR1 SQVTM, CDR2 ANQGSEA. Trimming shortened V by 7 bases and J by 2 bases, and 14 bases separated the two germline ends. This CDR3 has 13 amino acids. Original methodology: Cell counts per sample came from amplifying reference gene primers. The assay was immunoSEQ multiplex PCR, and TCRdb's table has in-frame clones only and misses some. That table gives V, J and clone size, and the DNA gave D and trimming. The data contain tens of thousands of clones, approximately 90% of them singletons. The clonotype was recovered from a man older than 75 with acute or convalescent COVID-19. The sample consisted of peripheral blood. J is TRBJ1-2 and V is TRBV29-1; D might be TRBD1 (6 bases). The CDR3 DNA reads TGCAGCGCGTCCCGGACAGAGAACTATGGCTACACCTTC. Its translation: CSASRTENYGYTF.